Listed here are 14 T cell receptor beta chains from one sample, sequenced in a study of cytomegalovirus exposure and HLA in healthy donors (dated by TCRdb to about 2017). The library was made by the immunoSEQ multiplex PCR assay. This is the immuneACCESS table as TCRdb keeps it, with only in-frame sequences that have V and J called. A part of the clones is gone; compared with another copy, unresolved V genes explain less than half, and the rest is unexplained. For this sample there are fewer than 400,000 clones; 88% appear just once. Roughly 0.96% of the sample goes to the ten largest clones. The specimen sequenced was PBMCs. The receptor source for this set is a man between 25 and 39 years old in good health and CMV-seronegative.

This sequence joins TRBV7-9 and TRBJ2-5; 12 nucleotides match TRBD1. The CDR3 totals 16 residues. Germline V gene lookup returns CDR1 SEHNR and CDR2 FQNEAQ (reference sequence). V shed 5 bases and J 7 bases; nucleotides not matched to a gene: 11. DNA for the CDR3: TGTGCCAGCAGCGCGGACGGGACAGGGGGCGTGGGGACCCAGTACTTC. It codes for CASSADGTGGVGTQYF.

This chain joins TRBV11-2 and TRBJ1-1; 9 nucleotides agree with TRBD1. The V gene's germline CDR1 is SGHAT and CDR2 FQNNGV. CDR3 length equals 19 residues. V was clipped by 1 base and J by 5 bases; unmatched bases: 17. The CDR3 reads CASSLAPGQGFSVGTEAFF. In nucleotides, the CDR3 is TGTGCCAGCAGCTTAGCACCGGGACAGGGTTTCTCAGTAGGGACTGAAGCTTTCTTT.

This sequence joins TRBV10-2 and TRBJ1-5; a possible D gene is TRBD1 (5 bases). Germline V lookup: CDR1 WSHSY, CDR2 SAAADI. Trimming left V 7 bases short and J 6 bases short, with 16 bases between. This CDR3 is 14 amino acids long. Written as DNA, the CDR3 is TGCGCCAGCACCCCCTCGGGGGAGGCTCAGCCCCAGCATTTT. This codes for CASTPSGEAQPQHF.

This clone was seen a single time. V usage is TRBV7-9 and J usage is TRBJ1-2; D possibly corresponds to TRBD1 (5 bases). This CDR3 has 14 residues. V lost 0 bases to trimming and J lost 6 bases, with 11 bases between them. CDR1 SEHNR and CDR2 FQNEAQ come from the germline V gene (reference sequence). The CDR3 DNA reads as TGTGCCAGCAGCTTAGCATGGACACCCCATGGCTACACCTTC. This codes for CASSLAWTPHGYTF.

The V and J genes are TRBV6-5 and TRBJ2-7; 7 nucleotides align to TRBD1. The CDR3 has 14 residues. CDR1 and CDR2 from the germline V gene are MNHEY and SVGAGI. Germline trimming cut 6 bases from V and 7 bases from J; bases unmatched to any gene: 12. CDR3: CASSPTGKAREQYF. The CDR3 nucleotides read TGTGCCAGCAGCCCGACAGGGAAGGCTCGGGAGCAGTACTTC.

CDR3 coding DNA: TGTGCCAGCAGCGCAGGGACAGGGGGTGGCTACACCTTC. Amino acid sequence: CASSAGTGGGYTF. V and J are TRBV9 and TRBJ1-2, with 11 nucleotides matching TRBD1. Germline V gene lookup returns CDR1 SGDLS and CDR2 YYNGEE. The J segment lost 7 bases and the V segment lost 3 bases, leaving 2 bases of the junction unmatched. This CDR3 region has 13 residues.

The gene calls are TRBV19 and TRBJ2-3; TRBD2 matches 7 bases. The CDR3 runs to 14 residues. Trimming at V came to 5 bases and at J to 0 bases, leaving 2 bases not matched to a gene. CDR1 and CDR2 (germline): LNHDA, SQIVND (reference sequence). The CDR3: CASSQAGSTDTQYF. CDR3 in DNA: TGTGCCAGTAGTCAAGCGGGGAGCACAGATACGCAGTATTTT.

This rearrangement joins TRBV6-1 to TRBJ2-7, with TRBD1 matching 8 bases. Germline trimming cut 5 bases from V and 8 bases from J; bases unmatched to any gene: 14. Germline V lookup: CDR1 MNHNS, CDR2 SASEGT. CDR3 size: 15 residues. CDR3 residues: CASSNTQGVGQQQYF. CDR3 nucleotide sequence: TGTGCCAGCAGTAATACACAGGGGGTGGGTCAGCAGCAGTACTTC.

The chain is built from TRBV30 and TRBJ1-5; D call uncertain. V was shortened by 8 bases and J by 7 bases, with 12 bases between the two germline ends. CDR3 length equals 11 residues. Looked up from germline, CDR1 is GTSNPN and CDR2 is SVGIG (reference sequence). The CDR3 nucleotides read TGTGCCCCCCCCCGGGGACAGCCCCAGCATTTT. Protein sequence: CAPPRGQPQHF. The full variable domain, in which reference TRBV30 and TRBJ1-5 provide the parts outside the CDR3, is SQTIHQWPATLVQPVGSPLSLECTVEGTSNPNLYWYRQAAGRGLQLLFYSVGIGQISSEVPQNLSASRPQDRQFILSSKKLLLSDSGFYLCAPPRGQPQHFGDGTRLSIL.

The chain couples TRBV18 to TRBJ2-3; 9 nucleotides align to TRBD2. The CDR3 covers 15 residues. V dropped 6 bases and J dropped 2; count of bases not matched to a gene: 6. The V gene's germline CDR1 is KGHSH and CDR2 LQKENI. CDR3 sequence (DNA): TGTGCCAGCTCCCTAGCGGGGCCGCACACAGATACGCAGTATTTT. Residues: CASSLAGPHTDTQYF.

This chain connects TRBV6-6 to TRBJ2-1; TRBD1 matches 12 bases. V lost 4 bases, J lost 9 bases, and 7 bases stayed unmatched. The V gene's germline CDR1 is MNHNY and CDR2 SVGAGI (reference sequence). CDR3 size: 15 residues. CDR3 bases: TGTGCCAGCAGTTTGCTGGGACAGGGGGCGCTTGAGCAGTTCTTC. It specifies CASSLLGQGALEQFF.

V usage is TRBV5-1 and J usage is TRBJ2-7; 8 nucleotides line up with TRBD1. The CDR3 covers 15 residues. Per germline, CDR1 SGHRS and CDR2 YFSETQ. The junction had 8 bases not matched to a gene; V was cut back by 6 bases and J by 0 bases. The CDR3 bases are TGCGCCAGCAACGAGGGACAGGTCGACTCCTACGAGCAGTACTTC. It encodes CASNEGQVDSYEQYF.

This chain joins TRBV19 and TRBJ1-5; D unresolved. The V gene's germline CDR1 is LNHDA and CDR2 SQIVND (reference sequence). The CDR3 loop spans 16 amino acids. The ends were cut back, 7 bases at V and 7 bases at J, with 23 bases in the middle. CDR3 DNA sequence: TGTGCCAGTACCGCCGGCCCGGGGAGGGTTCCCCAGCCCCAGCATTTT. The encoded protein is CASTAGPGRVPQPQHF.

This rearrangement joins TRBV5-1 to TRBJ1-1, with D possibly matching TRBD1 (6 bases). Per the germline V gene, CDR1 is SGHRS and CDR2 is YFSETQ. The V end lost 0 bases, the J end lost 6 bases, and 27 bases lay between the germline ends. This CDR3 spans 19 amino acids. For the CDR3, the DNA is TGCGCCAGCAGCTTGGCCACTAGGCAGGGGATCAGAAGGGGCGCTGAAGCTTTCTTT. Translation: CASSLATRQGIRRGAEAFF.